Below are 30 T cell receptor beta chains sequenced from a single sample in a study of T cells in localized non-small cell lung cancer. Profiling relied on immunoSEQ multiplex PCR, and the TCRdb table lists in-frame clones only, not all of them. Among about 20,000 clones listed, roughly 90% were seen once. The specimen comprised peripheral blood, sampled before any cancer treatment. All receptors come from a male donor at least 60 years old with stage I squamous cell lung carcinoma.

The CDR3 is CASGNVGKQGSNEQFF. The CDR3 coding sequence is TGCGCCAGCGGCAACGTAGGAAAACAGGGGTCCAATGAGCAGTTCTTC. The chain combines TRBV5-1 with TRBJ2-1; 7 bases are shared with TRBD1. This CDR3 region has 16 residues. J gave up 6 bases and V 7 bases, and 16 bases lay outside the gene matches. Looked up from germline, CDR1 is SGHRS and CDR2 is YFSETQ.

As regards this clone: The same CDR3 can be traced to other DNA sequences in this sample. The chain has TRBV19 and TRBJ1-1; 7 bases line up with TRBD1. The CDR3 consists of 17 residues. Germline lookup yields CDR1 LNHDA and CDR2 SQIVND (reference sequence). With V trimmed by 6 bases and J by 3 bases, 16 bases remained unmatched. CDR3 in amino acids: CASSRGQLGWGDTEAFF. DNA for the CDR3: TGTGCCAGTAGCAGGGGACAGCTTGGTTGGGGCGACACTGAAGCTTTCTTT.

The chain recombines TRBV7-2 with TRBJ2-1; 8 bases align to TRBD1. The length of the CDR3 is 15 residues. Germline CDR1 SGHTA, CDR2 FQGNSA. The trim removed 0 bases at V and 5 bases at J, leaving 3 bases unmatched. This chain's CDR3 is CASSLADREHNEQFF. CDR3 DNA: TGTGCCAGCAGCTTAGCGGACAGGGAGCACAATGAGCAGTTCTTC. The full variable domain, its missing parts supplied by reference TRBV7-2 and TRBJ2-1, is GAGVSQSPSNKVTEKGKDVELRCDPISGHTALYWYRQSLGQGLEFLIYFQGNSAPDKSGLPSDRFSAERTGGSVSTLTIQRTQQEDSAVYLCASSLADREHNEQFFGPGTRLTVL.

The chain joins TRBV2 to TRBJ1-3; TRBD1 is a possible D gene (5 bases). Per the germline V gene, CDR1 is SNHLY and CDR2 is FYNNEI. The V gene lost 3 bases and the J gene lost 4 bases, with 13 bases spanning the gap. The length of the CDR3 is 15 residues. CDR3 amino acids: CASSEAGVSGNTIYF. The CDR3 region has the DNA TGTGCCAGCAGTGAGGCGGGGGTGTCGGGAAACACCATATATTTT.

The V gene is TRBV19, the J gene TRBJ1-2, with D perhaps matching TRBD1 (5 bases). The V end was cut by 3 bases, the J end by 7 bases, with 15 bases between. This CDR3 has 14 amino acids. The germline V gene has CDR1 LNHDA and CDR2 SQIVND (reference sequence). This CDR3 reads CASSIPQGLGGYTF. The CDR3 DNA is TGTGCCAGTAGTATCCCTCAGGGCTTGGGTGGCTACACCTTC.

DNA of the CDR3: TGTGCCAGCAGACCCGACGGGATATGGGGGGGCTACACCTTC. It encodes CASRPDGIWGGYTF. This sequence joins TRBV5-5 and TRBJ1-2; D is possibly TRBD1 (5 bases). Germline-derived CDR1 and CDR2 are SGHKS and YYEKEE (reference sequence). The ends were cut back, 5 bases at V and 8 bases at J, with 19 bases in the middle. This CDR3 comprises 14 residues.

The gene calls are TRBV10-2 and TRBJ1-5; D remains unclear. V dropped 3 bases and J dropped 3 bases, with 6 bases sitting between them. Germline CDR1 is WSHSY and CDR2 is SAAADI. The CDR3 has 13 residues. CDR3 bases: TGCGCCAGCAGTGACCTGAACAATCAGCCCCAGCATTTT. Translated: CASSDLNNQPQHF.

This clone came up a few times. Here the CDR3 reads CASSPRDSSMNTEAFF. The CDR3 DNA reads TGCGCCAGCAGCCCCCGGGACTCTTCCATGAACACTGAAGCTTTCTTT. V is TRBV5-1 and J is TRBJ1-1; D is perhaps TRBD1 (5 bases). Trimming took off 4 bases at V and 0 bases at J, with 16 bases between the two ends. This CDR3 region has 16 residues. Germline V gene data show CDR1 as SGHRS and CDR2 as YFSETQ.

The chain couples TRBV7-9 to TRBJ1-5; weak D call: TRBD1 (6 bases). Per germline, CDR1 SEHNR and CDR2 FQNEAQ (reference sequence). The CDR3 totals 13 residues. Trimming cost V 3 bases and J 7 bases, with 10 bases left between them. The CDR3 nucleotides are TGTGCCAGCAGCTTGACAGGTTGGCAGCCCCAGCATTTT. Translating gives CASSLTGWQPQHF.

This chain joins TRBV5-1 and TRBJ2-1, with 8 bases fitting TRBD1. V was clipped by 6 bases and J by 0 bases; unmatched bases: 11. Germline loops: CDR1 SGHRS, CDR2 YFSETQ. The CDR3 totals 17 residues. CDR3 bases: TGCGCCAGCAACATTGAGACAGGGGTTTTCTCCTACAATGAGCAGTTCTTC. This gives the protein CASNIETGVFSYNEQFF.

The CDR3 nucleotides read TGTGCCAGCAGCTTCGTAGGCGGGGGGGACTACAATGAGCAGTTCTTC. Its translation is CASSFVGGGDYNEQFF. The rearrangement links TRBV11-2 to TRBJ2-1, with 9 bases matching TRBD2. The trim removed 3 bases at V and 3 bases at J, leaving 6 bases unmatched. From germline, CDR1 is SGHAT and CDR2 FQNNGV. CDR3 length: 16 amino acids.

The rearrangement uses TRBV9 and TRBJ1-2; 8 positions agree with TRBD1. Germline V gene sequence: CDR1 SGDLS, CDR2 YYNGEE. V lost 3 bases, J lost 5 bases, and 6 bases stayed unmatched. The CDR3 length is 14 residues. CDR3 DNA sequence: TGTGCCAGCAGCGGGACAGGGTCTCATTATGGCTACACCTTC. This translates into CASSGTGSHYGYTF.

This rearrangement joins TRBV7-9 to TRBJ1-1; D is unresolved. V lost 1 base and J 1 base, leaving 4 bases between the germline ends. The CDR3 totals 13 residues. Germline CDR1 and CDR2: SEHNR and FQNEAQ (reference sequence). This chain's CDR3 is CASSLEGNTEAFF. CDR3 nucleotides: TGTGCCAGCAGCTTAGAAGGGAACACTGAAGCTTTCTTT.

The chain combines TRBV14 with TRBJ2-2; TRBD2 matches 8 bases. The CDR3 runs to 19 residues. In germline, CDR1 is SGHDN, CDR2 FVKESK. J was trimmed by 1 base and V by 3 bases; bases with no gene match: 13. The CDR3, as DNA: TGTGCCAGCAGCCAGATCCGAGCGGGGGCTCGGAGGAACACCGGGGAGCTGTTTTTT. Translation: CASSQIRAGARRNTGELFF.

The chain employs TRBV6-1 and TRBJ1-2; D gene ambiguous. The V end lost 4 bases, the J end lost 4 bases, and 10 bases lay between the germline ends. The CDR3 has 13 amino acids. CDR1 is MNHNS and CDR2 is SASEGT in the germline V gene. CDR3 coding DNA: TGTGCCAGCAGTGGAGGGTCTAGCTATGGCTACACCTTC. This codes for CASSGGSSYGYTF.

The rearrangement uses TRBV27 and TRBJ2-7, with 8 bases matching TRBD2. The germline CDR1 and CDR2 sequences are MNHEY and SMNVEV (reference sequence). J lost 6 bases, V lost 5 bases, and 21 bases had no gene match. CDR3 length: 18 amino acids. The CDR3 spells CASSPRPPGLGVEFEQYF. The CDR3 region has the DNA TGTGCCAGCAGTCCAAGACCCCCGGGACTAGGGGTCGAGTTCGAGCAGTACTTC.

The chain couples TRBV20-1 to TRBJ1-2; D call uncertain. The V gene's germline CDR1 is DFQATT and CDR2 SNEGSKA (reference sequence). The CDR3 has 10 residues. V shed 4 bases and J shed 5 bases, with 5 bases lying between them. CDR3 region: CSATGYGYTF. As DNA, the CDR3 is TGCAGTGCTACGGGGTATGGCTACACCTTC.

The chain recombines TRBV5-1 with TRBJ1-4, with D unclear. The length of the CDR3 is 15 residues. Per germline, CDR1 SGHRS and CDR2 YFSETQ. V was cut by 0 bases and J by 8 bases, with 14 bases left in between. DNA for the CDR3: TGCGCCAGCAGCTTGGCCGGGGAGGGAAGGGAAAAACTGTTTTTT. Its translation is CASSLAGEGREKLFF.

The genes are TRBV5-1 and TRBJ2-5, with D maybe TRBD2 (6 bases). The CDR3 contains 21 residues. With 2 bases removed from V and 3 bases from J, the gap between germline ends came to 32 bases. CDR1 is SGHRS, CDR2 YFSETQ, per germline. CDR3 in amino acids: CASSFRWQGATETRRKETQYF. The CDR3 nucleotides read TGCGCCAGCAGCTTCAGATGGCAGGGAGCTACGGAGACTAGAAGGAAAGAGACCCAGTACTTC.

The chain carries TRBV28 and TRBJ2-7; no clear D gene. Germline loops: CDR1 MDHEN, CDR2 SYDVKM. CDR3 length equals 12 residues. The V end lost 6 bases, the J end lost 3 bases, and 9 bases lay between the germline ends. The CDR3 region has the DNA TGTGCCAGCAGCCCGTCGGACTACGAGCAGTACTTC. Its translation is CASSPSDYEQYF.

V usage is TRBV5-1 and J usage is TRBJ2-3, with TRBD2 matching over 8 bases. Germline V gene lookup returns CDR1 SGHRS and CDR2 YFSETQ. CDR3 length: 17 residues. The ends lost 0 bases at V and 1 base at J; junction bases unmatched: 7. CDR3 region: CASSLGVRRGGTDTQYF. CDR3 nucleotide sequence: TGCGCCAGCAGCTTGGGGGTCCGGCGGGGGGGCACAGATACGCAGTATTTT.

The chain links TRBV28 to TRBJ1-2, with a tentative D call TRBD1 (6 bases). Germline V gene data show CDR1 as MDHEN and CDR2 as SYDVKM. The V gene lost 5 bases and the J gene lost 4 bases, with 14 bases spanning the gap. The CDR3 spans 14 residues. DNA of the CDR3: TGTGCCAGCAGTAAACTCGGGGGGCTCTATGGCTACACCTTC. Its translation is CASSKLGGLYGYTF.

The chain has TRBV6-5 and TRBJ1-5; D gene unclear. CDR3 size: 11 residues. V lost 6 bases, J lost 9 bases, and 9 bases lay in between. Germline V gene data show CDR1 as MNHEY and CDR2 as SVGAGI. CDR3 bases: TGTGCCAGCAGGGGCAAGGGGCCCCAGCATTTT. Translating it yields CASRGKGPQHF.

This chain links TRBV29-1 with TRBJ1-1; possible D gene TRBD1, 5 bases. CDR1 is SQVTM and CDR2 is ANQGSEA in the germline V gene. CDR3 length: 16 residues. This chain's CDR3 is CHAGGATLKGNTEAFF. As DNA, the CDR3 is TGCCACGCGGGGGGAGCAACATTGAAGGGAAACACTGAAGCTTTCTTT.

The chain uses TRBV7-9 and TRBJ1-1; possible D gene TRBD1, 5 bases. Germline values: CDR1 SEHNR, CDR2 FQNEAQ (reference sequence). V lost 1 base and J lost 6, with 12 bases in between. This CDR3 comprises 14 residues. This CDR3 reads CASSLEGAGAEAFF. The DNA for the CDR3 is TGTGCCAGCAGCTTAGAAGGGGCTGGGGCTGAAGCTTTCTTT.

The chain combines TRBV30 with TRBJ1-6; the D gene is possibly TRBD1 (5 bases). Germline V CDR1 and CDR2: GTSNPN, SVGIG (reference sequence). This CDR3 contains 14 residues. Trimming shortened V by 8 bases and J by 6 bases, and 17 bases separated the two germline ends. The CDR3 sequence: CAVDPGVPNSPLHF. DNA for the CDR3: TGTGCCGTGGACCCGGGGGTCCCTAATTCACCCCTCCACTTT.

This chain links TRBV7-9 with TRBJ2-7; 8 nucleotides agree with TRBD1. The CDR3 has 14 residues. CDR1 is SEHNR, CDR2 FQNEAQ, per germline (reference sequence). Trimming cost V 2 bases and J 3 bases; bases outside gene matches: 3. The CDR3 DNA reads as TGTGCCAGCAGCTTATACGACAGGGGCTACGAGCAGTACTTC. It codes for CASSLYDRGYEQYF.

V gene TRBV4-1 combines with J gene TRBJ2-5; TRBD1 matches 8 bases. CDR3 length equals 14 residues. Germline V gene lookup returns CDR1 MGHRA and CDR2 YSYEKL. Losses at the gene ends were 4 bases for V and 4 bases for J; bases not matched to a gene: 5. The CDR3 DNA is TGCGCCAGCAGCCTTACAGGGGGGCGAGAGACCCAGTACTTC. It codes for CASSLTGGRETQYF.

The chain employs TRBV5-1 and TRBJ1-6, with D tentatively TRBD1 (5 bases). This CDR3 is 16 amino acids long. V was clipped by 0 bases and J by 9 bases, with 16 bases between them. Per germline, CDR1 SGHRS and CDR2 YFSETQ. DNA for the CDR3: TGCGCCAGCAGCTTGGGTATAGGGGAAGGAATTTCACCCCTCCACTTT. It encodes CASSLGIGEGISPLHF.

This rearrangement joins TRBV27 to TRBJ2-2; a possible D gene is TRBD1 (6 bases). CDR1 is MNHEY, CDR2 SMNVEV, per germline (reference sequence). Trimming shortened V by 7 bases and J by 5 bases, and 23 bases separated the two germline ends. This CDR3 region has 17 residues. CDR3 nucleotides: TGTGCCAGCATGTTTCGACAGGATTTCATTTCGACCGGGGAGCTGTTTTTT. Amino acid sequence: CASMFRQDFISTGELFF.